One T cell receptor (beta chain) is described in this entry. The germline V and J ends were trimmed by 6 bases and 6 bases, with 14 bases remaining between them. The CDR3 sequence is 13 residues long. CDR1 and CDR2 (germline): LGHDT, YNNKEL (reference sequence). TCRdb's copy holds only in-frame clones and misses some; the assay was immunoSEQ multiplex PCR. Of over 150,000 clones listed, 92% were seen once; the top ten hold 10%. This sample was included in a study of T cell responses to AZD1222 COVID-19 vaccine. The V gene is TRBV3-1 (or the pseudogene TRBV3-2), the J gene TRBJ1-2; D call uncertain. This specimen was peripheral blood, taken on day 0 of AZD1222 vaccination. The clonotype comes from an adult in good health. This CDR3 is CASRQHQDNGYTF. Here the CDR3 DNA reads TGTGCCAGCAGACAGCACCAAGACAATGGCTACACCTTC.